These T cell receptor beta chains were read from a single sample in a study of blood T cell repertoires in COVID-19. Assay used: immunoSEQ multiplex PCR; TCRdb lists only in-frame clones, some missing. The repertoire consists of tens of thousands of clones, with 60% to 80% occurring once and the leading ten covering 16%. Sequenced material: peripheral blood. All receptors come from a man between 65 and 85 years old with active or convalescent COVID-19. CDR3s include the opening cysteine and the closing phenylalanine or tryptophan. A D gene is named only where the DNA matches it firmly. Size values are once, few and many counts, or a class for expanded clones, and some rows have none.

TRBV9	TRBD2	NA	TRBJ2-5	TGTGCCAGCAGCGCCGGCTCTAGCGGGGGGGTAGAGACCCAGTACTTC	CASSAGSSGGVETQYF
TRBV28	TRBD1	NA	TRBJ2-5	TGTGCCAGCAGTCCGGGGACAGGGTGGACCCAGTACTTC	CASSPGTGWTQYF
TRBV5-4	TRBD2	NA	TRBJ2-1	TGTGCCAGCAGCTTGGGACTAGCGGGGGGGGTAAATGAGCAGTTCTTC	CASSLGLAGGVNEQFF
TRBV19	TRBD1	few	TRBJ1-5	TGTGCCAGTAGAGCTCCTGACAGGGGCTATAATCAGCCCCAGCATTTT	CASRAPDRGYNQPQHF
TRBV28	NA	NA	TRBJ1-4	TGTGCCAGCAGTGATGCGTATAATGAAAAACTGTTTTTT	CASSDAYNEKLFF
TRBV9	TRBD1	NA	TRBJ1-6	TGTGCCAGCAGCGTAGAGGGGGCTAATTCACCCCTCCACTTT	CASSVEGANSPLHF
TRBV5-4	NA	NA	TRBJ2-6	TGTGCCAGCAGCTTTTTCGGCTCTGGGGCCAACGTCCTGACTTTC	CASSFFGSGANVLTF
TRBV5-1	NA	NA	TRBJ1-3	TGCGCCAGCAGCTTGGGGACTTACTCTGGAAACACCATATATTTT	CASSLGTYSGNTIYF
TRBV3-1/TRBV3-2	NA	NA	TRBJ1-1	TGTGCCAGCAGCCTCGGGGACACTGAAGCTTTCTTT	CASSLGDTEAFF
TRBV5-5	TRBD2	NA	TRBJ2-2	TGTGCCAGCAGCCTTAAGACTAGCGGCTCCACTTCGAACACCGGGGAGCTGTTTTTT	CASSLKTSGSTSNTGELFF
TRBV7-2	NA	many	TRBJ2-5	TGTGCCAGCAGCTTTTCTAGTTTGGAGACCCAGTACTTC	CASSFSSLETQYF
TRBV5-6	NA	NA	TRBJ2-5	TGTGCCAGCAGCTTGGGACTGAACCAAGAGACCCAGTACTTC	CASSLGLNQETQYF
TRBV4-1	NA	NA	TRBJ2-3	TGCGCCAGCAGCCAAAGGGGGGGTCTAACTAGCACAGATACGCAGTATTTT	CASSQRGGLTSTDTQYF
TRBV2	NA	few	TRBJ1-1	TGTGCCAGCAGTGGGGCCACAGGCACTGAAGCTTTCTTT	CASSGATGTEAFF
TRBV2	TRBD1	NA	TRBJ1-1	TGTGCCAGCAGTCCCGGACAGGGGGGAGTAAAGACTGAAGCTTTCTTT	CASSPGQGGVKTEAFF
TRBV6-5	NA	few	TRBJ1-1	TGTGCCAGCACCTTGAACACTGAAGCTTTCTTT	CASTLNTEAFF
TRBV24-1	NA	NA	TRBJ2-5	TGTGCCACCAGTAATAGGTATACAGGTGGAGAGACCCAGTACTTC	CATSNRYTGGETQYF